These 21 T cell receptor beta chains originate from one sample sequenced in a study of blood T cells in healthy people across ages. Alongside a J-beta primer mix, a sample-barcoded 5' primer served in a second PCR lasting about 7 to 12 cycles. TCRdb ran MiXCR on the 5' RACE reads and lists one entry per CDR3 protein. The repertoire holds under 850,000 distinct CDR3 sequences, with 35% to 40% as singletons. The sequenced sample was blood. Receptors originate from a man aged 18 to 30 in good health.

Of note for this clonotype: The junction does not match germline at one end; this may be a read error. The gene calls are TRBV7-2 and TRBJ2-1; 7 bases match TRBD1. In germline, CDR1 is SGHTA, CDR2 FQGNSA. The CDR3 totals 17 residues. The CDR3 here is CASSLEGALSSYNEQFF. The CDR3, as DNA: TGTGCCAGCAGCTTAGAGGGGGCCCTGAGCTCCTACAACGAGCAGTTCTTC.

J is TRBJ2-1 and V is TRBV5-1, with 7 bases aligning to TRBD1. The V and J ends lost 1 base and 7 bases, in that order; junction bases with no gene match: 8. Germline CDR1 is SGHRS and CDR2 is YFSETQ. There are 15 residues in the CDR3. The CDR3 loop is CASSLTGDRGNEQFF. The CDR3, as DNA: TGCGCCAGCAGCTTGACAGGGGACAGAGGAAATGAGCAGTTCTTC.

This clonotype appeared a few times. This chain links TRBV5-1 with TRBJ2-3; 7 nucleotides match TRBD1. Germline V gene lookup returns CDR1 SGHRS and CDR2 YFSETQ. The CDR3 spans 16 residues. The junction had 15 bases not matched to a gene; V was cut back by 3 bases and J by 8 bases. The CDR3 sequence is CASSSGPTGIEVTQYF. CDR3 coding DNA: TGCGCCAGCAGCTCCGGACCGACAGGGATTGAGGTTACGCAGTATTTT.

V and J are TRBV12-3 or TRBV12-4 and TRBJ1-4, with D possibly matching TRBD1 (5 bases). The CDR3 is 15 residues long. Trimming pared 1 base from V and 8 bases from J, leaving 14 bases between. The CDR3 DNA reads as TGTGCCAGCAGTTTAGACGGGGGGAGGAGGGAAAAACTGTTTTTT. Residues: CASSLDGGRREKLFF.

The CDR3 nucleotides are TGTGCCAGCAGCTTAGAATGGTGGGACCAAGCAACCCATGGCTACACCTTC. It yields the protein CASSLEWWDQATHGYTF. The rearrangement links TRBV7-2 to TRBJ1-2; TRBD1 might be the D (5 bases). CDR1 SGHTA and CDR2 FQGNSA come from the germline V gene. The V gene lost 1 base and the J gene lost 6 bases, with 21 bases spanning the gap. The CDR3 sequence is 17 residues long.

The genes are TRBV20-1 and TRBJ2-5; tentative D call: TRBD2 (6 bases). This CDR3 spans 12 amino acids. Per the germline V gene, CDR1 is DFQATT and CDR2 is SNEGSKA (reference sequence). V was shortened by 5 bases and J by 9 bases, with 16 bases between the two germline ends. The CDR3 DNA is TGCAGTGCTCGCCTAGCGCGGTTGGCCCAGTACTTC. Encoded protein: CSARLARLAQYF.

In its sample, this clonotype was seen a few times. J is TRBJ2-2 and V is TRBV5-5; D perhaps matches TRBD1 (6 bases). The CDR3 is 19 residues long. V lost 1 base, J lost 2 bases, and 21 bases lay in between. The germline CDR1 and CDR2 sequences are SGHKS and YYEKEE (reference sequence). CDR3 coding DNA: TGTGCCAGCAGCTTGCACAGGGCGGTAGCAACCCTTAACACCGGGGAGCTGTTTTTT. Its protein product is CASSLHRAVATLNTGELFF.

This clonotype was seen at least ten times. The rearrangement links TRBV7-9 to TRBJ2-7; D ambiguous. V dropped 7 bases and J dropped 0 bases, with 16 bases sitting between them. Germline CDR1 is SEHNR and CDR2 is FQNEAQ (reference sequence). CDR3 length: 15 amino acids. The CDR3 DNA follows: TGTGCCAGCATCCCTCTAGGCCTAAGCTCCTACGAGCAGTACTTC. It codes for CASIPLGLSSYEQYF.

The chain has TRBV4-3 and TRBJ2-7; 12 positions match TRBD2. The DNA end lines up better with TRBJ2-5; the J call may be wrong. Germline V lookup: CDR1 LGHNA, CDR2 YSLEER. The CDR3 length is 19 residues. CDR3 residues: CASSQDPPGRLAGDETQYF. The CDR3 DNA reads TGCGCCAGCAGCCAAGACCCGCCCGGTAGACTAGCGGGAGATGAGACCCAGTACTTC.

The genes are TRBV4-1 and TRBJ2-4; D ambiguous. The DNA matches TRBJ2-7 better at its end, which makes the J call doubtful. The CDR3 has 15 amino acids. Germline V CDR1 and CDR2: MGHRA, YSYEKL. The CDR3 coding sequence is TGCGCCAGCAGCCAAGAGGGAACAGCCTTCTACGAGCAGTACTTC. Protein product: CASSQEGTAFYEQYF.

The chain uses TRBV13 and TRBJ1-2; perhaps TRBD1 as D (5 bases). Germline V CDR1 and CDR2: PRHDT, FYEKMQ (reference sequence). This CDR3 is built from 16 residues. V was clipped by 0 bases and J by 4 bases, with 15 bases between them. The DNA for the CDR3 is TGTGCCAGCAGCTTAGGGGCAGGGTCAACGATCTATGGCTACACCTTC. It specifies CASSLGAGSTIYGYTF.

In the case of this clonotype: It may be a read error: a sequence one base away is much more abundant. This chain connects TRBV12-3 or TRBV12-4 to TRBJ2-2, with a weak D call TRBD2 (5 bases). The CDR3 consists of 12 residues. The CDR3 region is CASSFNTGEQFF. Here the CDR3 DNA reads TGTGCCAGCAGTTTTAACACCGGGGAGCAGTTTTTT.

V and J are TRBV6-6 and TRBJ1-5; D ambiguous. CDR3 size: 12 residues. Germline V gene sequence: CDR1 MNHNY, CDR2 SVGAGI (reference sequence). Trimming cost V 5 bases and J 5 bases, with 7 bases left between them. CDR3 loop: CASSTTDQPQHF. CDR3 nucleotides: TGTGCCAGCAGTACCACAGATCAGCCCCAGCATTTT.

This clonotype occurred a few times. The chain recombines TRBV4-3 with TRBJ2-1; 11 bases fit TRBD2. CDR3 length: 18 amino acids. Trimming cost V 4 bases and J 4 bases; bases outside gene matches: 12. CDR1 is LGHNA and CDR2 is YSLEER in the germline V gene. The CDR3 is CASSPRLAGGLPYNEQFF. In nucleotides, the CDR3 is TGCGCCAGCAGCCCCCGGCTAGCGGGGGGCCTCCCATACAATGAGCAGTTCTTC.

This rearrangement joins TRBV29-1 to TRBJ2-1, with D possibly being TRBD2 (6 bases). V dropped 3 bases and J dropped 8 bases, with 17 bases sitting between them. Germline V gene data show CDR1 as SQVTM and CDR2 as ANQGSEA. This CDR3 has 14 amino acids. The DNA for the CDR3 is TGCAGCGTTGACGGGGGTGGGCGGGATTATGAGCAGTTCTTC. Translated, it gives CSVDGGGRDYEQFF.

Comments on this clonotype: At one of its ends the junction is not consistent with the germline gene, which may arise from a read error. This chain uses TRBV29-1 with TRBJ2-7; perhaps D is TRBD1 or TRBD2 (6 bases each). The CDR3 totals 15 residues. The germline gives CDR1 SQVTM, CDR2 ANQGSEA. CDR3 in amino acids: CGVVADRHKSYEQYF. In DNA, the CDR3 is TGCGGCGTTGTAGCGGACAGACATAAATCCTACGAGCAGTACTTC.

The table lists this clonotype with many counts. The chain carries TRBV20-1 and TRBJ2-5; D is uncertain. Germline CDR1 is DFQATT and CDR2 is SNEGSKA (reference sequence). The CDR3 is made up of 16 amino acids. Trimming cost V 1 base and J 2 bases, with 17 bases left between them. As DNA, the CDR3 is TGCAGTGCTAGAGTCTGGGCAGAAGTGCGGCAAGAGACCCAGTACTTC. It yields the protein CSARVWAEVRQETQYF.

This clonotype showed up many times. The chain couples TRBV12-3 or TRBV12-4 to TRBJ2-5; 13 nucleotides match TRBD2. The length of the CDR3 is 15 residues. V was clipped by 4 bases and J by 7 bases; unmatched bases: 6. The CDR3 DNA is TGTGCCAGCAGTTGGGCACTAGCGGGGGGGTCGACCCAGTACTTC. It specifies CASSWALAGGSTQYF.

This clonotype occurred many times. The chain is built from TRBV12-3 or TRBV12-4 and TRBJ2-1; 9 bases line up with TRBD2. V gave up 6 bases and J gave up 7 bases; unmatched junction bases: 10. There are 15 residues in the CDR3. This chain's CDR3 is CASSPNSGGGNEQFF. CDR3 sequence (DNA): TGTGCCAGCAGCCCCAATAGCGGGGGAGGAAATGAGCAGTTCTTC.

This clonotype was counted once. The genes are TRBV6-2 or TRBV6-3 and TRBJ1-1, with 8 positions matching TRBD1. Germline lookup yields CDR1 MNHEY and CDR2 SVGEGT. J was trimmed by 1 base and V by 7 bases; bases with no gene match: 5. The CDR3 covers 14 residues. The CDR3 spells CASTRTGTNTEAFF. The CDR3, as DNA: TGTGCCAGCACCCGGACAGGGACGAACACTGAAGCTTTCTTT.

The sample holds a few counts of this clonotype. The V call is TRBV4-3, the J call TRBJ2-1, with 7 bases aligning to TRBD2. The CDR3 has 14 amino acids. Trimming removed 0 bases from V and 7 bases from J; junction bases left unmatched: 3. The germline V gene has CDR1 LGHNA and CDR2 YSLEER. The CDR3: CASSQDSGLNEQFF. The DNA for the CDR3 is TGCGCCAGCAGCCAAGATAGCGGGCTAAATGAGCAGTTCTTC.